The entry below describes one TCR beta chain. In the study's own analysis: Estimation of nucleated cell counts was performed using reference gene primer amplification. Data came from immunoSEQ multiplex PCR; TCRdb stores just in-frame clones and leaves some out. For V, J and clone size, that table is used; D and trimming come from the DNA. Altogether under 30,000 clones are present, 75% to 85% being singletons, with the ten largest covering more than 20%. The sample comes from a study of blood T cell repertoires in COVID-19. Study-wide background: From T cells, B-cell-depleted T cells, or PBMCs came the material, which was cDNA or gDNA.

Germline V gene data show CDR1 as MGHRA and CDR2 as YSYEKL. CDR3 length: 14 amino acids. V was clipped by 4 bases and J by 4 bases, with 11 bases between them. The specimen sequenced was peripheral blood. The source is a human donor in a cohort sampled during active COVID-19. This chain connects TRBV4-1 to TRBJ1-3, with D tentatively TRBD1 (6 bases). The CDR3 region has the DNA TGCGCCAGCAGCCCCGGGACACCGGGAAACACCATATATTTT. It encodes CASSPGTPGNTIYF.